The 29 T cell receptor beta chains presented below share a single source sample, sequenced in a study of cytomegalovirus exposure and HLA in healthy donors. The PCR ran on 60 Vbeta and 13 Jbeta primers. TCRdb keeps only in-frame clones here, not all; method: immunoSEQ multiplex PCR. The table records 150,000 to 200,000 clones, about 80% of them present only once. The sequencing sample was made of PBMCs. The source of these receptors is a woman in her thirties or forties in good health and CMV-seronegative.

V gene TRBV7-8 combines with J gene TRBJ1-2; no clear D. Germline V gives CDR1 SGHVS, CDR2 FQNEAQ. V was shortened by 2 bases and J by 7 bases, with 11 bases between the two germline ends. The CDR3 spans 13 residues. The CDR3 protein is CASSLKTAGGYTF. The CDR3 nucleotides read TGTGCCAGCAGCTTAAAGACGGCGGGTGGCTACACCTTC.

This chain uses TRBV18 with TRBJ1-1; 7 bases line up with TRBD1. Germline lookup yields CDR1 KGHSH and CDR2 LQKENI. This CDR3 is built from 15 residues. V was clipped by 3 bases and J by 1 base; unmatched bases: 5. The CDR3 DNA reads TGTGCCAGCTCACCCTCCGGGACAGCGAACACTGAAGCTTTCTTT. This codes for CASSPSGTANTEAFF.

V usage is TRBV11-2 and J usage is TRBJ2-3; a possible D gene is TRBD2 (6 bases). Germline CDR1 reads SGHAT; CDR2 reads FQNNGV. The CDR3 spans 16 residues. Trimming left V 6 bases short and J 9 bases short, with 25 bases between. CDR3 amino acids: CASSPSRTIEGITQYF. The CDR3 nucleotides are TGTGCCAGCAGTCCATCCCGGACTATCGAAGGGATAACGCAGTATTTT.

Only one count was recorded for this clone. The chain couples TRBV2 to TRBJ1-1; D gene ambiguous. The V end lost 3 bases, the J end lost 4 bases, and 6 bases lay between the germline ends. Germline V gives CDR1 SNHLY, CDR2 FYNNEI. This CDR3 comprises 12 residues. The CDR3 coding sequence is TGTGCCAGCAGTGACTCTGTCACTGAAGCTTTCTTT. This translates into CASSDSVTEAFF. Supplemented by reference TRBV2 and TRBJ1-1, the full variable domain reads EPEVTQTPSHQVTQMGQEVILRCVPISNHLYFYWYRQILGQKVEFLVSFYNNEISEKSEIFDDQFSVERPDGSNFTLKIRSTKLEDSAMYFCASSDSVTEAFFGQGTRLTVV.

The chain employs TRBV18 and TRBJ2-3, with D possibly matching TRBD1 (6 bases). V was shortened by 6 bases and J by 0 bases, with 10 bases between the two germline ends. Germline CDR1 and CDR2: KGHSH and LQKENI. This CDR3 contains 14 residues. The CDR3 DNA reads as TGTGCCAGCTCCTCGACAGGCAGCACAGATACGCAGTATTTT. It yields the protein CASSSTGSTDTQYF.

The V gene is TRBV4-3, the J gene TRBJ2-3; unclear D gene. The CDR3 runs to 14 residues. Trimming pared 2 bases from V and 6 bases from J, leaving 12 bases between. CDR1 is LGHNA, CDR2 YSLEER, per germline. CDR3 amino acids: CASSQHRDSDTQYF. DNA of the CDR3: TGCGCCAGCAGCCAACACCGTGACTCCGATACGCAGTATTTT.

This chain links TRBV27 with TRBJ2-2; D unclear. The V end was cut by 2 bases, the J end by 0 bases, with 7 bases between. This CDR3 contains 15 residues. The germline V gene encodes CDR1 MNHEY and CDR2 SMNVEV (reference sequence). The CDR3 DNA sequence: TGTGCCAGCAGTTTAGGGCAGACGAACACCGGGGAGCTGTTTTTT. It yields the protein CASSLGQTNTGELFF.

This rearrangement joins TRBV5-6 to TRBJ2-5; perhaps TRBD1 as D (5 bases). The V gene lost 6 bases and the J gene lost 4 bases, with 16 bases spanning the gap. This CDR3 has 14 amino acids. The germline gives CDR1 SGHDT, CDR2 YYEEEE. CDR3 region: CASTYVRVAETQYF. The CDR3 DNA is TGTGCCAGCACCTATGTCAGGGTAGCAGAGACCCAGTACTTC.

This clone was seen only a few times. The rearrangement links TRBV6-1 to TRBJ1-2; the D is unclear. Germline assignment: CDR1 MNHNS and CDR2 SASEGT. This CDR3 has 12 residues. Trimming removed 6 bases at V and 9 bases at J, with 14 bases between. The CDR3: CASRVRGGSYTF. CDR3 bases: TGTGCCAGCAGGGTACGGGGTGGAAGCTACACCTTC.

V gene TRBV27 combines with J gene TRBJ2-3; 7 nucleotides match TRBD1. CDR3 length: 16 residues. The germline CDR1 and CDR2 sequences are MNHEY and SMNVEV (reference sequence). V trimming: 1 base; J trimming: 3 bases; junction bases outside the gene matches: 7. The CDR3 nucleotides read TGTGCCAGCAGTTTATTTTGGCAGGGGGAGACAGATACGCAGTATTTT. It specifies CASSLFWQGETDTQYF.

This clone was seen only a few times. The chain uses TRBV11-2 and TRBJ2-1; TRBD1 matches 7 bases. The ends lost 5 bases at V and 4 bases at J; junction bases unmatched: 5. Germline loops: CDR1 SGHAT, CDR2 FQNNGV. CDR3 length: 14 residues. The CDR3 reads CASSPWDRYNEQFF. CDR3 nucleotides: TGTGCCAGCAGCCCGTGGGACAGATACAATGAGCAGTTCTTC.

This chain connects TRBV28 to TRBJ2-4, with a possible D match to TRBD2 (5 bases). Trimming shortened V by 1 base and J by 0 bases, and 10 bases separated the two germline ends. This CDR3 spans 16 amino acids. The germline CDR1 and CDR2 sequences are MDHEN and SYDVKM. The CDR3 DNA reads TGTGCCAGCAGTTTATTGGGAGCGTTAGCCAAAAACATTCAGTACTTC. This translates into CASSLLGALAKNIQYF.

The chain is built from TRBV7-9 and TRBJ2-5, with D possibly matching TRBD2 (6 bases). Trimming removed 2 bases at V and 5 bases at J, with 12 bases between. The CDR3 covers 14 residues. From germline, CDR1 is SEHNR and CDR2 FQNEAQ (reference sequence). CDR3 DNA sequence: TGTGCCAGCAGCTTAAATTCTCGGGAGGAGACCCAGTACTTC. It is translated as CASSLNSREETQYF.

Turning to this clone: At one boundary the junction diverges from the germline segment, which might be a read error. The rearrangement uses TRBV2 and TRBJ2-6; the D gene is possibly TRBD1 (5 bases). Germline CDR1 and CDR2: SNHLY and FYNNEI. This CDR3 has 15 amino acids. CDR3 in amino acids: CASSPGTSGANGLTF. As DNA, the CDR3 is TGTGCCAGCAGTCCCGGCACCTCTGGGGCCAACGGCCTGACTTTC.

About this clone: At one boundary the junction diverges from the germline segment, which might be a read error. V gene TRBV20-1 combines with J gene TRBJ1-2; D not certain. CDR1 and CDR2 from the germline V gene are DFQATT and SNEGSKA (reference sequence). CDR3 length: 9 amino acids. The CDR3 spells CSAGGVLSF. In nucleotides, the CDR3 is TGCAGTGCAGGAGGTGTTCTCTCCTTC.

The J gene is TRBJ2-7, the V gene TRBV25-1; TRBD2 matches 8 bases. CDR3 length: 13 residues. Looked up from germline, CDR1 is MGHDK and CDR2 is SYGVNS. The V segment lost 10 bases and the J segment 5 bases; nucleotides outside the gene matches: 10. For the CDR3, the DNA is TGTGCCACCTGGGGTAGCGGGGTCCACGAGCAGTACTTC. Encoded protein: CATWGSGVHEQYF.

V usage is TRBV5-4 and J usage is TRBJ2-1, with D perhaps TRBD2 (5 bases). Germline V gene lookup returns CDR1 SGHNT and CDR2 YYREEE (reference sequence). The CDR3 spans 13 residues. Trimming removed 3 bases from V and 7 bases from J, with 11 bases in between. CDR3: CASSSGTSNEQFF. As DNA, the CDR3 is TGTGCCAGCAGCTCCGGAACTAGTAATGAGCAGTTCTTC.

The chain uses TRBV4-3 and TRBJ2-1, with 11 positions matching TRBD2. CDR1 LGHNA and CDR2 YSLEER come from the germline V gene. The CDR3 spans 16 residues. V lost 1 base to trimming and J lost 2 bases; unmatched junction nucleotides: 1. The CDR3 spells CASSQGLAGPYNEQFF. The CDR3 DNA reads TGCGCCAGCAGCCAAGGACTAGCGGGACCCTACAATGAGCAGTTCTTC.

V gene TRBV28 combines with J gene TRBJ2-6, with 8 bases that match TRBD2. Germline-derived CDR1 and CDR2 are MDHEN and SYDVKM. The V segment lost 5 bases and the J segment 1 base; nucleotides outside the gene matches: 4. The CDR3 sequence is 16 residues long. CDR3 amino acids: CASSPGGESGANVLTF. In DNA, the CDR3 is TGTGCCAGCAGTCCGGGGGGGGAATCTGGGGCCAACGTCCTGACTTTC. The full variable domain, completed using reference TRBV28 and TRBJ2-6, is DVKVTQSSRYLVKRTGEKVFLECVQDMDHENMFWYRQDPGLGLRLIYFSYDVKMKEKGDIPEGYSVSREKKERFSLILESASTNQTSMYLCASSPGGESGANVLTFGAGSRLTVL.

This rearrangement joins TRBV28 to TRBJ1-1; 7 bases map to TRBD1. The CDR3 runs to 15 residues. Looked up from germline, CDR1 is MDHEN and CDR2 is SYDVKM. J was trimmed by 4 bases and V by 5 bases; bases with no gene match: 10. CDR3 region: CASSPPSDRATEAFF. The CDR3 DNA sequence: TGTGCCAGCAGTCCACCGTCCGACAGGGCCACTGAAGCTTTCTTT. Drawing the rest from reference TRBV28 and TRBJ1-1, the complete variable domain is DVKVTQSSRYLVKRTGEKVFLECVQDMDHENMFWYRQDPGLGLRLIYFSYDVKMKEKGDIPEGYSVSREKKERFSLILESASTNQTSMYLCASSPPSDRATEAFFGQGTRLTVV.

The chain combines TRBV27 with TRBJ2-5; 7 bases are a match to TRBD1. Germline assignment: CDR1 MNHEY and CDR2 SMNVEV (reference sequence). The CDR3 covers 12 residues. V was clipped by 5 bases and J by 8 bases; unmatched bases: 5. CDR3 coding DNA: TGTGCCAGCAGTCCCTACAGGGGAACCCAGTACTTC. It is translated as CASSPYRGTQYF.

This clone was detected once. The chain is built from TRBV7-3 and TRBJ2-7, with 8 nucleotides matching TRBD1. Per germline, CDR1 SGHTA and CDR2 FQGTGA. Trimming took 0 bases from V and 2 from J; bases not matched to a gene: 6. This CDR3 is 16 amino acids long. CDR3 in DNA: TGTGCCAGCAGCTTAACCGGCGGGACAGGTACCTACGAGCAGTACTTC. It yields the protein CASSLTGGTGTYEQYF.

Details on this clone: A read error may produce the germline difference seen at one junction end. This chain links TRBV7-9 with TRBJ2-2; D may be TRBD2 (6 bases). The germline CDR1 and CDR2 sequences are SEHNR and FQNEAQ (reference sequence). This CDR3 has 13 residues. The CDR3: CSSSLRGSGELFF. The CDR3 nucleotides read TGTTCCAGCAGCCTACGGGGGTCCGGGGAGCTGTTTTTT. The complete variable domain, with remaining parts taken from reference TRBV7-9 and TRBJ2-2, reads DTGVSQNPRHKITKRGQNVTFRCDPISEHNRLYWYRQTLGQGPEFLTYFQNEAQLEKSRLLSDRFSAERPKGSFSTLEIQRTEQGDSAMYLCSSSLRGSGELFFGEGSRLTVL.

This clone was observed a single time. The chain links TRBV19 to TRBJ1-1, with 7 bases that match TRBD1. Germline CDR1 LNHDA, CDR2 SQIVND (reference sequence). The CDR3 is made up of 14 amino acids. Trimming cost V 3 bases and J 2 bases; bases outside gene matches: 3. As DNA, the CDR3 is TGTGCCAGTAGTATCCGACAGGGAAACACTGAAGCTTTCTTT. This translates into CASSIRQGNTEAFF.

The J gene is TRBJ2-5, the V gene TRBV11-2, with a tentative D call TRBD2 (7 bases). V was trimmed by 7 bases and J by 2 bases, leaving 17 bases between them. The CDR3 has 15 residues. Germline CDR1 is SGHAT and CDR2 is FQNNGV. This CDR3 reads CASTIWGGRQETQYF. The CDR3 bases are TGTGCCAGCACCATTTGGGGGGGGCGTCAAGAGACCCAGTACTTC.

The chain uses TRBV7-6 and TRBJ1-4, with TRBD1 matching over 7 bases. Germline values: CDR1 SGHVS, CDR2 FNYEAQ. The CDR3 spans 13 residues. Trimming took 5 bases from V and 6 from J; bases not matched to a gene: 3. The CDR3 bases are TGTGCCAGCAGCCGAGGGACAGATGAAAAACTGTTTTTT. The encoded protein is CASSRGTDEKLFF.

This clone showed up just a few times. V gene TRBV6-5 combines with J gene TRBJ2-7; TRBD2 aligns across 7 bases. Unmatched junction bases numbered 6, after V lost 2 bases and J lost 5 bases. The germline CDR1 and CDR2 sequences are MNHEY and SVGAGI. The CDR3 extends over 14 amino acids. The chain's CDR3 is CASSYSGGRHEQYF. The CDR3, as DNA: TGTGCCAGCAGTTACAGCGGCGGGAGACACGAGCAGTACTTC.

The chain is built from TRBV28 and TRBJ2-2, with TRBD2 matching over 12 bases. V trimming: 6 bases; J trimming: 6 bases; junction bases outside the gene matches: 5. This CDR3 has 15 residues. Germline V gene data show CDR1 as MDHEN and CDR2 as SYDVKM. In DNA form, the CDR3 reads TGTGCCAGCAGCATTGGACTAGCGGGACCCGGGGAGCTGTTTTTT. Translated, it gives CASSIGLAGPGELFF.

This chain joins TRBV5-8 and TRBJ2-5, with a tentative D call TRBD1 (6 bases). Germline lookup yields CDR1 SGHTS and CDR2 YDEGEE. The CDR3 contains 13 residues. The V end was cut by 4 bases, the J end by 4 bases, with 11 bases between. In nucleotides, the CDR3 is TGTGCCAGCAGCGGGGGCTTGGCAGAGACCCAGTACTTC. It yields the protein CASSGGLAETQYF.